Each of the 28 T cell receptor beta chains below was sequenced from the same sample in a study of blood T cell repertoires in COVID-19. Only in-frame clones appear in the TCRdb table, and some are missing; sequencing was by immunoSEQ multiplex PCR. The profile shows about 160,000 clones, about 93% of them singletons. The sequenced material came from peripheral blood. These receptors were collected from a woman in her forties or fifties with acute or convalescent COVID-19.

The chain employs TRBV28 and TRBJ1-1, with TRBD1 matching over 9 bases. Trimming at V came to 3 bases and at J to 4 bases, leaving 6 bases not matched to a gene. Germline V gene data show CDR1 as MDHEN and CDR2 as SYDVKM. The CDR3 sequence is 15 residues long. CDR3 DNA sequence: TGTGCCAGCAGTTTCCCGGGACAGGGTATCACTGAAGCTTTCTTT. This translates into CASSFPGQGITEAFF.

The J gene is TRBJ2-1, the V gene TRBV5-1; maybe TRBD2 (6 bases). The V gene's germline CDR1 is SGHRS and CDR2 YFSETQ. This CDR3 has 14 residues. The V gene lost 0 bases and the J gene lost 8 bases, with 12 bases spanning the gap. The CDR3 protein is CASSLARGEDEQFF. DNA of the CDR3: TGCGCCAGCAGCTTGGCCCGAGGGGAGGATGAGCAGTTCTTC.

The chain carries TRBV3-1 (or the pseudogene TRBV3-2) and TRBJ1-2, with 10 bases matching TRBD1. CDR1 is LGHDT and CDR2 is YNNKEL in the germline V gene (reference sequence). Trimming took 3 bases from V and 8 from J; bases not matched to a gene: 21. The CDR3 is 19 amino acids. The CDR3 DNA reads TGTGCCAGCAGCCACCGGGGTAGGGGACAGGGGCCTCTACCCAAAGGCTACACCTTC. It codes for CASSHRGRGQGPLPKGYTF.

This chain joins TRBV7-2 and TRBJ2-3, with D possibly being TRBD1 (6 bases). CDR1 and CDR2 (germline): SGHTA, FQGNSA. CDR3 size: 13 residues. Trimming cost V 0 bases and J 8 bases, with 9 bases left between them. This CDR3 reads CASSLAGAATQYF. Here the CDR3 DNA reads TGTGCCAGCAGCTTAGCGGGGGCCGCTACGCAGTATTTT.

The rearrangement links TRBV19 to TRBJ2-1; the match to TRBD1 covers 10 bases. J gave up 8 bases and V 1 base, and 2 bases lay outside the gene matches. The CDR3 runs to 14 residues. The germline V gene has CDR1 LNHDA and CDR2 SQIVND (reference sequence). In DNA, the CDR3 is TGTGCCAGTAGTATAGGACAGGGGGCCGATGAGCAGTTCTTC. This encodes CASSIGQGADEQFF.

Comment on this clone: Other DNA sequences in the same sample also yield this CDR3. The rearrangement uses TRBV10-3 and TRBJ2-7; 10 nucleotides match TRBD1. The CDR3 extends over 12 amino acids. CDR1 is ENHRY, CDR2 SYGVKD, per germline. V shed 9 bases, J shed 3 bases, and the junction held 2 bases outside the gene matches. CDR3 protein: CAIGQGGYEQYF. Written as DNA, the CDR3 is TGTGCCATTGGACAGGGGGGCTACGAGCAGTACTTC.

The CDR3 loop reads CASSTNRATNEKLFF. The DNA for the CDR3 is TGTGCCAGCAGTACGAACAGGGCAACTAATGAAAAACTGTTTTTT. The chain has TRBV6-5 and TRBJ1-4; TRBD1 is a possible D gene (6 bases). This CDR3 spans 15 amino acids. Trimming took 5 bases from V and 0 from J, leaving 10 bases between them. CDR1 MNHEY and CDR2 SVGAGI come from the germline V gene.

The chain joins TRBV2 to TRBJ2-7; 9 nucleotides align to TRBD1. Losses at the gene ends were 7 bases for V and 0 bases for J; bases not matched to a gene: 13. The CDR3 is made up of 17 amino acids. Germline assignment: CDR1 SNHLY and CDR2 FYNNEI. Here the CDR3 reads CASTLPHGQGNSYEQYF. The DNA of the CDR3 is TGTGCCAGCACCCTCCCCCACGGACAGGGGAACTCCTACGAGCAGTACTTC.

V usage is TRBV28 and J usage is TRBJ2-2; 7 bases line up with TRBD2. Germline lookup yields CDR1 MDHEN and CDR2 SYDVKM. With 8 bases clipped from V and 8 bases from J, the junction kept 17 bases outside the gene matches. This CDR3 has 16 residues. The DNA of the CDR3 is TGTGCCAGCCGGTGGGACTATAACAGAAAGTTTGGGGAGCTGTTTTTT. This codes for CASRWDYNRKFGELFF.

The chain recombines TRBV27 with TRBJ1-1; D is ambiguous. The CDR3 contains 15 residues. V was shortened by 8 bases and J by 4 bases, with 20 bases between the two germline ends. The germline V gene encodes CDR1 MNHEY and CDR2 SMNVEV (reference sequence). The CDR3 reads CASCYPGWSGTEAFF. CDR3 bases: TGTGCCAGCTGTTACCCCGGCTGGTCGGGCACTGAAGCTTTCTTT.

The table lists this clone with a count of one. The genes are TRBV2 and TRBJ2-2; perhaps TRBD2 as D (5 bases). V lost 1 base, J lost 6 bases, and 6 bases lay in between. The CDR3 spans 13 residues. Germline CDR1 reads SNHLY; CDR2 reads FYNNEI. CDR3 in DNA: TGTGCCAGCAGTGAAGAAGCGGCCGGGGAGCTGTTTTTT. It encodes CASSEEAAGELFF.

The chain uses TRBV3-1 (or the pseudogene TRBV3-2) and TRBJ2-1, with TRBD2 matching over 9 bases. This CDR3 is built from 15 residues. Germline V lookup: CDR1 LGHDT, CDR2 YNNKEL (reference sequence). V was clipped by 3 bases and J by 6 bases; unmatched bases: 6. The CDR3 reads CASSQNPSGANEQFF. The DNA of the CDR3 is TGTGCCAGCAGCCAGAACCCTAGCGGGGCCAATGAGCAGTTCTTC.

V usage is TRBV18 and J usage is TRBJ1-1; D may be TRBD1 (5 bases). CDR3 length equals 13 residues. Germline V gives CDR1 KGHSH, CDR2 LQKENI. V was trimmed by 5 bases and J by 1 base, leaving 8 bases between them. This CDR3 reads CASSEDRNTEAFF. In DNA form, the CDR3 reads TGTGCCAGCTCAGAAGACAGGAACACTGAAGCTTTCTTT.

This clone appeared a single time. The J gene is TRBJ2-3, the V gene TRBV7-3; TRBD2 might be the D (7 bases). The CDR3 has 15 residues. The V end lost 1 base, the J end lost 6 bases, and 14 bases lay between the germline ends. Germline values: CDR1 SGHTA, CDR2 FQGTGA. CDR3 nucleotides: TGTGCCAGCAGCTTAATAGGGGGGGCGATGGATACGCAGTATTTT. Residues: CASSLIGGAMDTQYF.

V and J are TRBV5-1 and TRBJ1-1, with 8 bases lining up with TRBD1. Germline V gene lookup returns CDR1 SGHRS and CDR2 YFSETQ. The CDR3 consists of 11 residues. V lost 4 bases to trimming and J lost 11 bases; unmatched junction nucleotides: 4. The CDR3, as DNA: TGCGCCAGCAGCCGACAGGGGATGGCTTTCTTT. Amino acid sequence: CASSRQGMAFF. The complete variable domain, with remaining parts taken from reference TRBV5-1 and TRBJ1-1, reads KAGVTQTPRYLIKTRGQQVTLSCSPISGHRSVSWYQQTPGQGLQFLFEYFSETQRNKGNFPGRFSGRQFSNSRSEMNVSTLELGDSALYLCASSRQGMAFFGQGTRLTVV.

This clone came up once. V and J are TRBV4-3 and TRBJ2-3, with 8 bases that match TRBD2. Trimming cost V 1 base and J 0 bases; bases outside gene matches: 3. There are 16 residues in the CDR3. Germline V gene lookup returns CDR1 LGHNA and CDR2 YSLEER. CDR3 DNA sequence: TGCGCCAGCAGCCAAGGCTCTAGCGGGAGCACAGATACGCAGTATTTT. Amino acids: CASSQGSSGSTDTQYF.

The table lists this clone with a few counts. The chain couples TRBV27 to TRBJ1-2, with D maybe TRBD1 (6 bases). The germline V and J ends were trimmed by 3 bases and 4 bases, with 9 bases remaining between them. The CDR3 contains 13 residues. CDR1 and CDR2 (germline): MNHEY, SMNVEV (reference sequence). The CDR3 is CASSFTGSYGYTF. CDR3 sequence (DNA): TGTGCCAGCAGTTTTACAGGGTCCTATGGCTACACCTTC.

This clone was seen only a few times. The V call is TRBV11-2, the J call TRBJ1-3; tentatively, D is TRBD1 (5 bases). Per the germline V gene, CDR1 is SGHAT and CDR2 is FQNNGV. The CDR3 is 17 amino acids. Trimming took off 1 base at V and 2 bases at J, with 15 bases between the two ends. Here the CDR3 DNA reads TGTGCCAGCAGCTTAGTCACAGGAGAAACTCCTGGAAACACCATATATTTT. As protein: CASSLVTGETPGNTIYF.

About this clone itself: Other DNA sequences in the same sample also yield this CDR3. The chain links TRBV5-4 to TRBJ2-2; TRBD1 agrees at 10 bases. Losses at the gene ends were 4 bases for V and 4 bases for J; bases not matched to a gene: 1. Germline V gives CDR1 SGHNT, CDR2 YYREEE (reference sequence). This CDR3 region has 14 residues. The chain's CDR3 is CASSRDRGTGELFF. The CDR3 DNA reads as TGTGCCAGCAGCCGGGACAGGGGCACCGGGGAGCTGTTTTTT.

V gene TRBV30 combines with J gene TRBJ1-6, with D perhaps matching TRBD1 (5 bases). CDR3 length: 13 amino acids. With 4 bases removed from V and 6 bases from J, the gap between germline ends came to 10 bases. Germline V gene sequence: CDR1 GTSNPN, CDR2 SVGIG (reference sequence). The CDR3 region has the DNA TGTGCCTGGAATCAGGGCCCTAATTCACCCCTCCACTTT. Its translation is CAWNQGPNSPLHF.

This chain connects TRBV2 to TRBJ1-5, with TRBD1 matching over 7 bases. There are 16 residues in the CDR3. CDR1 is SNHLY, CDR2 FYNNEI, per germline. Trimming took 5 bases from V and 2 from J; bases not matched to a gene: 9. The CDR3 nucleotides read TGTGCCAGCAGTTCAAGAGGGGGCAGAGGCAATCAGCCCCAGCATTTT. Its translation: CASSSRGGRGNQPQHF.

V and J are TRBV18 and TRBJ1-2; 8 nucleotides match TRBD1. Germline V CDR1 and CDR2: KGHSH, LQKENI. V was clipped by 4 bases and J by 8 bases; unmatched bases: 12. The CDR3 is 15 residues long. This chain's CDR3 is CASSLRENRGDGYTF. The CDR3 coding sequence is TGTGCCAGCTCACTCAGGGAGAACAGGGGGGACGGCTACACCTTC.

V is TRBV30 and J is TRBJ2-1, with unresolved D. Germline CDR1 GTSNPN, CDR2 SVGIG (reference sequence). This CDR3 comprises 12 residues. V shed 3 bases and J shed 6 bases, with 9 bases lying between them. CDR3 protein: CAWRAMANEQFF. In DNA form, the CDR3 reads TGTGCCTGGAGGGCCATGGCCAATGAGCAGTTCTTC.

The chain is built from TRBV11-2 and TRBJ2-1; possibly TRBD2 for D (6 bases). V was cut by 9 bases and J by 8 bases, with 23 bases left in between. CDR3 length equals 15 residues. In germline, CDR1 is SGHAT, CDR2 FQNNGV. CDR3 protein: CASLTGPTGVHEQFF. Written as DNA, the CDR3 is TGTGCCAGTTTAACGGGACCGACGGGGGTACATGAGCAGTTCTTC.

The rearrangement links TRBV19 to TRBJ2-5; perhaps TRBD2 as D (5 bases). CDR1 and CDR2 from the germline V gene are LNHDA and SQIVND (reference sequence). Trimming cost V 3 bases and J 5 bases, with 13 bases left between them. The length of the CDR3 is 14 residues. The CDR3: CASSIHARGETQYF. The CDR3 DNA reads TGTGCCAGTAGTATCCACGCTAGAGGGGAGACCCAGTACTTC.

The chain recombines TRBV30 with TRBJ2-7, with 7 bases lining up with TRBD1. Trimming cost V 3 bases and J 4 bases; bases outside gene matches: 9. The CDR3 runs 14 residues. CDR1 and CDR2 (germline): GTSNPN, SVGIG (reference sequence). The chain's CDR3 is CAWSTGTERYEQYF. The CDR3 bases are TGTGCCTGGAGCACCGGGACAGAGCGGTACGAGCAGTACTTC.

The V and J genes are TRBV12-3 or TRBV12-4 and TRBJ2-3, with D unclear. The CDR3 length is 13 residues. The V end lost 6 bases, the J end lost 1 base, and 8 bases lay between the germline ends. CDR3 DNA: TGTGCCAGCAGCCCGGTCCGCACAGATACGCAGTATTTT. It specifies CASSPVRTDTQYF.

The V call is TRBV7-2, the J call TRBJ1-1; the D gene is possibly TRBD1 (5 bases). Germline CDR1 SGHTA, CDR2 FQGNSA. V lost 1 base to trimming and J lost 0 bases, with 12 bases between them. This CDR3 region has 16 residues. In nucleotides, the CDR3 is TGTGCCAGCAGCTTAGGTCTGCGGGGGTTGAACACTGAAGCTTTCTTT. It is translated as CASSLGLRGLNTEAFF.